This T cell receptor beta chain was found in a study of T cell repertoires in cytomegalovirus infection (dated by TCRdb to about 2019). The study in broad terms: Peptide stimulations targeted recently identified HLA-C-restricted CMV epitopes, whose presentation resists viral immunomodulation, together with well-studied HLA-B-restricted epitopes. Donor HLA type was relevant to the analysis, as public TCR beta signatures indicated carriage of CMV infection together with the matching HLA type. Study-level results and caveats: In the ex vivo response, HLA-C-restricted CMV-specific TCR beta clonotypes were dominant, and in two of eight donors the single most frequent clonotype came from this HLA-C-restricted group. In both this cohort and an independent roughly 350-donor cohort, the cumulative frequency of public TCR beta family members distinguished carriers of CMV infection plus the relevant HLA type.

With respect to this clonotype: It lacks a known antigen. One base away there is no much larger clone; base qualities are not given.

This sample was sequenced with an Illumina HiSeq 1500. The public reads were reanalyzed by TCRdb: fastp trimming at Q25, MiXCR alignment, in-frame beta chains only. Each entry is one CDR3 protein sequence, shown with its most common DNA and genes. The sample table holds 140,000 to 150,000 distinct CDR3 sequences, of which 25% to 35% were seen once. The ten most abundant clones make up roughly half of the sample. This specimen's treatment or condition label, per the study, means: in vitro stimulation with specific CMV peptide epitopes to enrich CMV-specific T cells. CDR1 SNHLY and CDR2 FYNNEI are derived from the germline V gene. The CDR3 contains 16 residues, cysteine and phenylalanine counted. Of all the DNA, just the CDR3 is kept, 48 bases in frame from base 1. Trimming costs V 4 bases and J 5 bases, and their ends lie 15 bases apart.

The clonotype originates from a human donor in good health (CMV status not recorded). Some clones in this sample may be carry-over from other donors' samples. The specimen comprised CD8+ T cells from cultured PBMCs, sampled from culture after CMV antigen stimulation. The chain couples TRBV2 to TRBJ1-6; D gene: possibly TRBD1, on 5 matching bases. The CDR3 amino acid sequence is: CASSAPGGGNNSPLHF. In nucleotides, the sequence is TGTGCCAGCAGTGCCCCCGGGGGGGGGAATAATTCACCCCTCCACTTT.